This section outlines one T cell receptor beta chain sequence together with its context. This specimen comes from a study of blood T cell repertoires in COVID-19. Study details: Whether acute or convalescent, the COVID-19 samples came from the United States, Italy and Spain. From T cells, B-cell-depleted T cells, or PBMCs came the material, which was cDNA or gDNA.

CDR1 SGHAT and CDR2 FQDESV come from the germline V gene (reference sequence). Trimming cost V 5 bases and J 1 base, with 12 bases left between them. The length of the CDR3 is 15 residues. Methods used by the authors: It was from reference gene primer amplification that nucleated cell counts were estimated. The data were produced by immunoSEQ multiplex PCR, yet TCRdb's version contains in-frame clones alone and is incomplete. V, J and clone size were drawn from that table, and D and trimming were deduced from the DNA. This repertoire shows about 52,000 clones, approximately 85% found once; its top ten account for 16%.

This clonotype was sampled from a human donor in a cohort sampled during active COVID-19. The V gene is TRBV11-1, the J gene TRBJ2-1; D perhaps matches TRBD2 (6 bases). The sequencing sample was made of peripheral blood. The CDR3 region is CASSTRAGSYNEQFF. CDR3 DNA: TGTGCCAGCAGCACCCGAGCGGGTTCCTACAATGAGCAGTTCTTC.